A selection of T cell receptor beta chains follows, all from one sample in a study of cytomegalovirus exposure and HLA in healthy donors. Using immunoSEQ multiplex PCR, the repertoire was profiled, and TCRdb retains in-frame clones only, with some absent. The repertoire holds around 110,000 clones, with approximately 82% as singletons. Source material: PBMCs. All receptors derive from a man aged 25 to 40 in good health and CMV-seropositive. CDR3s include the opening cysteine and the closing phenylalanine or tryptophan. D genes are given only for firm matches. Clone sizes are given selectively: once, few, many, or a class where the clone is expanded.

J: TRBJ2-4
size: NA
V: TRBV19
D: NA
length: 18
DNA: TGTGCCAGTAGTATCGGCTCATCCCCTCTCCTAGGCAAAAACATTCAGTACTTC
CDR3: CASSIGSSPLLGKNIQYF

J: TRBJ2-5
size: once
V: TRBV12-2
D: NA
length: 12
DNA: TGTGCAAGTCGCAGGGGCACGGAGACCCAGTACTTC
CDR3: CASRRGTETQYF

J: TRBJ2-7
size: NA
V: TRBV9
D: TRBD1
length: 16
DNA: TGTGCCAGCAGCGAGGTTTGGACAGGCCGGGTTGACGAGCAGTACTTC
CDR3: CASSEVWTGRVDEQYF

J: TRBJ1-2
size: NA
V: TRBV5-1
D: TRBD1
length: 14
DNA: TGCGCCAGCAGCTTGGACCAGACAGGGTTCGGCTACACCTTC
CDR3: CASSLDQTGFGYTF

J: TRBJ2-3
size: few
V: TRBV10-1
D: NA
length: 17
DNA: TGCGCCAGCAGTGAGTCGCGGGGTTCCTCTAATTCGGATACGCAGTATTTT
CDR3: CASSESRGSSNSDTQYF

J: TRBJ2-5
size: once
V: TRBV5-8
D: TRBD2
length: 16
DNA: TGTGCCAGCAGCTCGGGACTAGCGGGGAAGGGAGAGACCCAGTACTTC
CDR3: CASSSGLAGKGETQYF

J: TRBJ1-2
size: NA
V: TRBV5-4
D: TRBD1
length: 14
DNA: TGTGCCAGCAGCTTGAGGGGGACAGGGGTCGGCTACACCTTC
CDR3: CASSLRGTGVGYTF

J: TRBJ1-1
size: NA
V: TRBV14
D: NA
length: 16
DNA: TGTGCCAGCAGCCAAGAAGCGGCCACCTCGTGGACTGAAGCTTTCTTT
CDR3: CASSQEAATSWTEAFF

J: TRBJ1-1
size: NA
V: TRBV6-4
D: TRBD1
length: 13
DNA: TGTGCCAGCATTGACAGGGGGATAGGGTATGCTTTCTTT
CDR3: CASIDRGIGYAFF

J: TRBJ1-6
size: once
V: TRBV6-5
D: NA
length: 13
DNA: TGTGCCAGCAGGACAGCCTATAATTCACCCCTCCACTTT
CDR3: CASRTAYNSPLHF

J: TRBJ2-1
size: few
V: TRBV15
D: NA
length: 15
DNA: TGTGCCACCAGCAGCCCCCTCGGAGTCCGGAATGAGCAGTTCTTC
CDR3: CATSSPLGVRNEQFF

J: TRBJ1-2
size: NA
V: TRBV28
D: NA
length: 15
DNA: TGTGCCAGCAGTTTCCAGAACCGATTTAACTATGGCTACACCTTC
CDR3: CASSFQNRFNYGYTF

J: TRBJ2-5
size: NA
V: TRBV5-1
D: TRBD1
length: 16
DNA: TGCGCCAGCAGCAGATATACGGGACAGCTACAAGAGACCCAGTACTTC
CDR3: CASSRYTGQLQETQYF

J: TRBJ2-1
size: few
V: TRBV9
D: NA
length: 17
DNA: TGTGCCAGCAGCTTCCGGGACTTCGGGTACTCCTACAATGAGCAGTTCTTC
CDR3: CASSFRDFGYSYNEQFF

J: TRBJ2-3
size: NA
V: TRBV10-3
D: TRBD2
length: 16
DNA: TGTGCCATCAGTGAAGGGCTAGCGGGCTTCACAGATACGCAGTATTTT
CDR3: CAISEGLAGFTDTQYF

J: TRBJ2-5
size: NA
V: TRBV7-9
D: TRBD2
length: 16
DNA: TGTGCCAGCAGCTTACGAGCGGGGGGTTGGGGAGAGACCCAGTACTTC
CDR3: CASSLRAGGWGETQYF

J: TRBJ2-1
size: NA
V: TRBV19
D: NA
length: 14
DNA: TGTGCCAGTAGTATCTCTAGGTTCCCCAATGAGCAGTTCTTC
CDR3: CASSISRFPNEQFF

J: TRBJ1-6
size: NA
V: TRBV7-6
D: NA
length: 15
DNA: TGTGCCAGCAGCTTAGCGACGGGGAAGGGTTCACCCCTCCACTTT
CDR3: CASSLATGKGSPLHF

J: TRBJ2-5
size: NA
V: TRBV7-9
D: TRBD2
length: 16
DNA: TGTGCCAGCAGTTCCGGGACTAGCGGTGTCCCACAGACCCAGTACTTC
CDR3: CASSSGTSGVPQTQYF

J: TRBJ2-5
size: NA
V: TRBV29-1
D: NA
length: 13
DNA: TGCAGCGTTGGTTTGACAAACCAAGAGACCCAGTACTTC
CDR3: CSVGLTNQETQYF

J: TRBJ2-1
size: NA
V: TRBV11-3
D: NA
length: 16
DNA: TGTGCCAGCAGCCTGGCGCCCGGGAGAGGGGTCATTGAGCAGTTCTTC
CDR3: CASSLAPGRGVIEQFF

J: TRBJ1-1
size: NA
V: TRBV6-5
D: NA
length: 13
DNA: TGTGCCAGCAGTTACATCCGAGAAACTGAAGCTTTCTTT
CDR3: CASSYIRETEAFF

J: TRBJ2-5
size: NA
V: TRBV7-8
D: TRBD2
length: 16
DNA: TGTGTCAGCATCCTCGGCGGGGCTAGCGGGGTAGAGACCCAGTACTTC
CDR3: CVSILGGASGVETQYF

J: TRBJ1-6
size: NA
V: TRBV6-1
D: TRBD1
length: 15
DNA: TGTGCCAGCAGTGAAGTCGGGACAGGGAATTCACCCCTCCACTTT
CDR3: CASSEVGTGNSPLHF

J: TRBJ2-1
size: NA
V: TRBV6-4
D: TRBD2
length: 14
DNA: TGTGCCAGCAGACCTAAAGGGAGGGAGGATGAGCAGTTCTTC
CDR3: CASRPKGREDEQFF

J: TRBJ2-7
size: few
V: TRBV6-5
D: NA
length: 15
DNA: TGTGCCAGCAGTTCCCCCGCGGGCAGATCCTACGAGCAGTACTTC
CDR3: CASSSPAGRSYEQYF

J: TRBJ2-3
size: few
V: TRBV5-1
D: TRBD2
length: 17
DNA: TGCGCCAGCAGCCGAGATGGACTAGCGGGGGGTCGAGATACGCAGTATTTT
CDR3: CASSRDGLAGGRDTQYF

J: TRBJ1-4
size: NA
V: TRBV28
D: NA
length: 14
DNA: TGTGCCAGCAGATCAGGACAAGGATGGGAAAAACTGTTTTTT
CDR3: CASRSGQGWEKLFF

J: TRBJ2-2
size: NA
V: TRBV30
D: NA
length: 13
DNA: TGTGCCTGGAGCAGGTACAACACCGGGGAGCTGTTTTTT
CDR3: CAWSRYNTGELFF

J: TRBJ1-1
size: NA
V: TRBV18
D: NA
length: 13
DNA: TGTGCCAGCTCACGGGACATCCTCTCTGAAGCTTTCTTT
CDR3: CASSRDILSEAFF

J: TRBJ2-5
size: NA
V: TRBV5-6
D: TRBD2
length: 14
DNA: TGTGCCAGCAGCCTCCCGGGGGGGGAGGGGACCCAGTACTTC
CDR3: CASSLPGGEGTQYF

J: TRBJ2-5
size: NA
V: TRBV18
D: TRBD1
length: 14
DNA: TGTGCCAGCTCACAACGACAGGGTGGAGAGACCCAGTACTTC
CDR3: CASSQRQGGETQYF

J: TRBJ1-4
size: NA
V: TRBV7-9
D: TRBD1
length: 15
DNA: TGTGCCAGCAGCGGATACAGGGGGCCTAATGAAAAACTGTTTTTT
CDR3: CASSGYRGPNEKLFF